The rows below give T cell receptor beta chains drawn from one sample of a study of cytomegalovirus exposure and HLA in healthy donors. Measured with immunoSEQ multiplex PCR; TCRdb has only the in-frame clones, and not every one. This table has about 170,000 clones, around 79% appearing once. Sequencing was performed on PBMCs. The receptors come from a woman between 50 and 59 years old in good health and CMV-seropositive. Both conserved end residues are part of each CDR3. A D gene is named only where the DNA matches it firmly. Rows give clone size only sometimes, using once, few, many, or a class for an expanded clone.

>few|TRBV28|TRBJ2-6|.
TGTGCCAGCAGTGGGAGGTCTGGGGCCAACGTCCTGACTTTC
CASSGRSGANVLTF
>few|TRBV27|TRBJ2-1|.
TGTGCCAGCAGTTTATCCCGTCGAGGTAGTGAGCAGTTCTTC
CASSLSRRGSEQFF
>.|TRBV27|TRBJ1-1|TRBD1
TGTGCCAGCAGTCGTGACAGGGTGAACACTGAAGCTTTCTTT
CASSRDRVNTEAFF
>.|TRBV28|TRBJ1-1|TRBD1
TGTGCCAGCAGTTTCAGGTACAGGGGGCACGCTGAAGCTTTCTTT
CASSFRYRGHAEAFF
>.|TRBV19|TRBJ2-1|TRBD1
TGTGCCAGTAGTATTGGGGGGACAGGGGTACCCGCAAAGCAGTTCTTC
CASSIGGTGVPAKQFF
>.|TRBV9|TRBJ2-7|.
TGTGCCAGCAGCGTAGCCGGCCTTCCACAGTACGAGCAGTACTTC
CASSVAGLPQYEQYF
>.|TRBV4-3|TRBJ1-5|.
TGCGCCAGCAGCTCCAATAGGGGAATGGGGCCCCAGCATTTT
CASSSNRGMGPQHF
>.|TRBV9|TRBJ1-2|TRBD1
TGTGCCAGCAGCGCCTCGGGACAGACCTATGGCTACACCTTC
CASSASGQTYGYTF
>.|TRBV6-1|TRBJ2-1|TRBD2
TGTGCCAGCAGTGAACTAGGACTAGCGGGTACTGAGCAGTTCTTC
CASSELGLAGTEQFF
>.|TRBV5-4|TRBJ2-5|.
TGTGCCAGCAGCCAGCGAAGAGATGGGGAGACCCAGTACTTC
CASSQRRDGETQYF
>.|TRBV2|TRBJ1-2|TRBD1
TGTGCCAGCAGTCGACCCCAGGGGGCCCTTCACTATGGCTACACCTTC
CASSRPQGALHYGYTF
>.|TRBV28|TRBJ1-1|TRBD1
TGTGCCAGCAGTCCTGGGACAGGCAATGAAGCTTTCTTT
CASSPGTGNEAFF
>.|TRBV4-3|TRBJ1-2|.
TGCGCCAGCAGCCAAGATCGGGGGGACACTTATGGCTACACCTTC
CASSQDRGDTYGYTF
>.|TRBV29-1|TRBJ1-1|.
TGCAGCGTTGACCCGGGGAGGACTGAAGCTTTCTTT
CSVDPGRTEAFF
>few|TRBV7-9|TRBJ1-6|.
TGTGCCAGCACCACTGATAATTCACCCCTCCACTTT
CASTTDNSPLHF
>few|TRBV19|TRBJ1-2|.
TGTGCCAGTAGTATTGGGAGGAGGGTCTATGGCTACACCTTC
CASSIGRRVYGYTF
>few|TRBV6-6|TRBJ2-1|.
TGTGCCAGCAGCCCAGGCACAGTAGGTGAGCAGTTCTTC
CASSPGTVGEQFF
>.|TRBV7-9|TRBJ1-2|.
TGTGCCAGCAGCCGGGGGTGGGATAACTATGGCTACACCTTC
CASSRGWDNYGYTF
>.|TRBV20-1|TRBJ2-4|.
TGCAGTGCTGGATACAACAGTCGGTGGTACTTC
CSAGYNSRWYF
>.|TRBV28|TRBJ1-2|.
TGTGCCAGCAGTTTATGGGGCCAGGGATTTCGTGGCTACACCTTC
CASSLWGQGFRGYTF
>.|TRBV6-1|TRBJ1-2|.
TGTGCCAGCAGTACCAAGATACAGGGTTCGCGTGACACCTTC
CASSTKIQGSRDTF
>few|TRBV4-1|TRBJ2-2|TRBD2
TGCGCCAGCAGCCAGGGGGGACTAGCGGGTTACGGGGAGCTGTTTTTT
CASSQGGLAGYGELFF
>.|TRBV6-5|TRBJ1-2|.
TGTGCCAGCAGTGACGGGGGGCTGCGTGGCTACACCTTC
CASSDGGLRGYTF
>.|TRBV18|TRBJ1-2|.
TGTGCCAGCTCCCCAGTTGGGACTAGAAGCTATGGCTACACCTTC
CASSPVGTRSYGYTF
>.|TRBV25-1|TRBJ2-3|.
TGTGCCAGCAGTGACCCCTCCCGCACAGATACGCAGTATTTT
CASSDPSRTDTQYF
>.|TRBV10-3|TRBJ1-2|.
TGTGCCATCAGTGAATACCCGGGTGGCAACTATGGCTACACCTTC
CAISEYPGGNYGYTF
>.|TRBV7-7|TRBJ2-5|TRBD1
TGTGCTAGCAGCACCGGACAGGGACAACAAGAGACCCAGTACTTC
CASSTGQGQQETQYF
>.|TRBV9|TRBJ1-3|TRBD1
TGTGCCAGCAGCGTAGGGTCAGGGCAGGGGGCTGGAAACACCATATATTTT
CASSVGSGQGAGNTIYF
>many|TRBV28|TRBJ1-5|TRBD1
TGTGCCAGCAGGGACCGGGACAGGGGTTATAGCAATCAGCCCCAGCATTTT
CASRDRDRGYSNQPQHF
>.|TRBV29-1|TRBJ2-5|TRBD1
TGCAGCGCCAGGACAGGGCAAGAGACCCAGTACTTC
CSARTGQETQYF
>.|TRBV5-1|TRBJ2-7|TRBD1
TGCGCCAGCAGCTTACCGGACAGGGGGCACGAGCAGTACTTC
CASSLPDRGHEQYF
>.|TRBV6-1|TRBJ1-2|TRBD1
TGTGCCAGCCTGAGACAGGGGGGCAACTATGGCTACACCTTC
CASLRQGGNYGYTF
>.|TRBV4-3|TRBJ1-3|.
TGCGCCAGCAGCCAACGGACAGCGTCGAGCTCTGGAAACACCATATATTTT
CASSQRTASSSGNTIYF
>.|TRBV28|TRBJ2-7|TRBD2
TGTGCCAGCAGACGGACTAGCTACGAGCAGTACTTC
CASRRTSYEQYF
>once|TRBV6-5|TRBJ1-1|.
TGTGCCAGCAGACCCCCGGGAGAGATGAACACTGAAGCTTTCTTT
CASRPPGEMNTEAFF
>.|TRBV10-1|TRBJ2-6|TRBD2
TGCGCCAGCAGTGATAGGACTAGCGGGGGTTTCTCTGGGGCCAACGTCCTGACTTTC
CASSDRTSGGFSGANVLTF
>.|TRBV18|TRBJ1-1|.
TGTGCCAGCTCACCAACGACAGGGAACACTGAAGCTTTCTTT
CASSPTTGNTEAFF
>.|TRBV7-3|TRBJ2-1|.
TGTGCCAGCAGCTCAAGGGCTAGCACCAATGAGCAGTTCTTC
CASSSRASTNEQFF
>.|TRBV18|TRBJ2-5|.
TGTGCCAGCTCACCAGAACGGGCCCAGTACTTC
CASSPERAQYF